This TCR beta chain was found in a study of CD8+ T cells in alopecia areata. Deletions cut 0 bases from V and 4 bases from J, with 10 bases between. There are 15 residues in the CDR3. Per germline, CDR1 SGHDN and CDR2 FVKESK. Sequencing used cDNA as its template, made by extracting RNA and reverse transcribing it. TCRdb's copy holds only in-frame clones and misses some; the assay was immunoSEQ multiplex PCR. This table has 150,000 or so clones, over 45% appearing once. J is TRBJ2-1 and V is TRBV14; possibly TRBD2 for D (6 bases). Specimen: CD4+ T cells sorted from blood. The sequence derives from a human donor with alopecia areata. CDR3 residues: CASSQDWLAYNEQFF. Here the CDR3 DNA reads TGTGCCAGCAGCCAAGATTGGCTAGCGTACAATGAGCAGTTCTTC. The complete variable domain, with remaining parts taken from reference TRBV14 and TRBJ2-1, reads EAGVTQFPSHSVIEKGQTVTLRCDPISGHDNLYWYRRVMGKEIKFLLHFVKESKQDESGMPNNRFLAERTGGTYSTLKVQPAELEDSGVYFCASSQDWLAYNEQFFGPGTRLTVL.